Presented here are 23 T cell receptor beta chains from one specimen sequenced in a study of blood T cell repertoires in COVID-19. Data came from immunoSEQ multiplex PCR; TCRdb stores just in-frame clones and leaves some out. The data show approximately 170,000 clones, with approximately 84% seen just once and 3.2% held by the top ten. The source material was PBMCs or T cells enriched from blood (not recorded which). Every receptor here comes from a woman in her thirties who had recovered from COVID-19.

The chain is built from TRBV7-3 and TRBJ2-1, with 13 bases fitting TRBD2. CDR1 and CDR2 from the germline V gene are SGHTA and FQGTGA. The CDR3 totals 16 residues. Trimming at V came to 4 bases and at J to 2 bases, leaving 2 bases not matched to a gene. The CDR3 spells CASSSTSGGAYNEQFF. The CDR3 coding sequence is TGTGCCAGCAGCTCAACTAGCGGGGGGGCCTACAATGAGCAGTTCTTC.

The J gene is TRBJ2-3, the V gene TRBV27; the match to TRBD2 covers 7 bases. CDR1 MNHEY and CDR2 SMNVEV come from the germline V gene (reference sequence). CDR3 length equals 17 residues. The V segment lost 5 bases and the J segment 4 bases; nucleotides outside the gene matches: 15. CDR3: CASSTDRLAGRSDTQYF. DNA for the CDR3: TGTGCCAGCAGTACCGATAGACTAGCCGGGAGATCAGATACGCAGTATTTT.

V and J are TRBV2 and TRBJ2-7; D is uncertain. This CDR3 spans 11 amino acids. V lost 7 bases and J 4 bases, leaving 8 bases between the germline ends. CDR1 is SNHLY, CDR2 FYNNEI, per germline. Here the CDR3 reads CASTPSYEQYF. CDR3 DNA: TGTGCCAGCACTCCTTCTTACGAGCAGTACTTC.

This sequence joins TRBV2 and TRBJ1-5; 8 bases fit TRBD1. The CDR3 has 13 amino acids. Germline CDR1 SNHLY, CDR2 FYNNEI. J lost 6 bases, V lost 6 bases, and 4 bases had no gene match. CDR3 region: CASRTGGGQPQHF. The CDR3 bases are TGTGCCAGCAGAACAGGGGGGGGTCAGCCCCAGCATTTT.

This clone was found once. CDR3 sequence reads: CASSVTGTGTWTF. The CDR3 DNA reads TGTGCCAGCAGCGTAACCGGGACAGGGACTTGGACCTTC. The chain is built from TRBV3-1 (or the pseudogene TRBV3-2) and TRBJ1-2; TRBD1 agrees at 9 bases. The CDR3 covers 13 residues. CDR1 and CDR2 (germline): LGHDT, YNNKEL (reference sequence). Germline trimming cut 5 bases from V and 14 bases from J; bases unmatched to any gene: 12.

V and J are TRBV28 and TRBJ1-3, with D perhaps matching TRBD1 (6 bases). Per germline, CDR1 MDHEN and CDR2 SYDVKM. There are 14 residues in the CDR3. The V end lost 3 bases, the J end lost 3 bases, and 9 bases lay between the germline ends. Written as DNA, the CDR3 is TGTGCCAGCAGTTTCAGGGGTTTTGGAAACACCATATATTTT. Protein sequence: CASSFRGFGNTIYF.

This clone came up many times. The V call is TRBV4-1, the J call TRBJ1-1; 8 nucleotides agree with TRBD1. This CDR3 has 15 residues. Germline V gene lookup returns CDR1 MGHRA and CDR2 YSYEKL. J gave up 1 base and V 6 bases, and 7 bases lay outside the gene matches. The CDR3 loop reads CASRNSGTGNTEAFF. The CDR3 DNA follows: TGCGCCAGCAGGAACTCCGGGACAGGGAACACTGAAGCTTTCTTT.

J is TRBJ1-3 and V is TRBV6-6; D may be TRBD1 (6 bases). CDR1 is MNHNY and CDR2 is SVGAGI in the germline V gene (reference sequence). Deletions cut 5 bases from V and 2 bases from J, with 13 bases between. The CDR3 sequence is 15 residues long. For the CDR3, the DNA is TGTGCCAGCAGTCACAGGGACATCACTGGAAACACCATATATTTT. It codes for CASSHRDITGNTIYF.

This chain links TRBV5-1 with TRBJ2-5, with D perhaps matching TRBD2 (5 bases). The CDR3 has 13 amino acids. V lost 5 bases to trimming and J lost 1 base, with 9 bases between them. From germline, CDR1 is SGHRS and CDR2 YFSETQ. The CDR3 here is CASRRDPQETQYF. Written as DNA, the CDR3 is TGCGCCAGCAGACGGGATCCCCAAGAGACCCAGTACTTC.

The rearrangement uses TRBV6-5 and TRBJ1-5; 7 bases align to TRBD1. V shed 6 bases and J 5 bases; nucleotides not matched to a gene: 7. From germline, CDR1 is MNHEY and CDR2 SVGAGI. The CDR3 has 14 amino acids. The CDR3 sequence is CASSQGGRDQPQHF. The CDR3 bases are TGTGCCAGCAGCCAAGGGGGCCGAGATCAGCCCCAGCATTTT.

J is TRBJ1-1 and V is TRBV4-2, with D possibly TRBD1 on 6 matching bases. Between the trimmed V and J ends, which lost 5 bases and 2 bases, there was a span of 18 bases. Germline CDR1 and CDR2: LGHNA and YNFKEQ. This CDR3 has 16 residues. The chain's CDR3 is CASSRTTGLVNTEAFF. The CDR3 DNA reads as TGTGCCAGCAGCAGAACAACAGGGTTGGTAAACACTGAAGCTTTCTTT.

The chain joins TRBV19 to TRBJ2-4; TRBD1 matches at 10 bases. The CDR3 runs 16 residues. The germline gives CDR1 LNHDA, CDR2 SQIVND (reference sequence). Trimming at V came to 5 bases and at J to 7 bases, leaving 11 bases not matched to a gene. The CDR3 reads CASSATGTGVANIQYF. The CDR3 bases are TGTGCCAGTAGTGCTACCGGGACAGGGGTCGCGAACATTCAGTACTTC.

The DNA for the CDR3 is TGTGCCAGCAGCTTAGCTGGGGGCGGCGTCCCAGATACGCAGTATTTT. Translation: CASSLAGGGVPDTQYF. This chain connects TRBV7-2 to TRBJ2-3; D may be TRBD1 (6 bases). In germline, CDR1 is SGHTA, CDR2 FQGNSA. Trimming removed 0 bases at V and 4 bases at J, with 14 bases between. The CDR3 is 16 residues long. The variable domain in full, with the rest retrieved from reference TRBV7-2 and TRBJ2-3, is GAGVSQSPSNKVTEKGKDVELRCDPISGHTALYWYRQSLGQGLEFLIYFQGNSAPDKSGLPSDRFSAERTGGSVSTLTIQRTQQEDSAVYLCASSLAGGGVPDTQYFGPGTRLTVL.

The rearrangement uses TRBV19 and TRBJ1-4; D is ambiguous. V shed 3 bases and J shed 12 bases, with 14 bases lying between them. There are 13 residues in the CDR3. Germline V lookup: CDR1 LNHDA, CDR2 SQIVND (reference sequence). The CDR3 loop reads CASSIDYMRELFF. The CDR3 DNA reads TGTGCCAGTAGTATCGACTACATGAGGGAACTGTTTTTT.

The chain is built from TRBV30 and TRBJ1-2, with D possibly TRBD1 on 6 matching bases. Deletions cut 0 bases from V and 2 bases from J, with 10 bases between. Germline V gene data show CDR1 as GTSNPN and CDR2 as SVGIG (reference sequence). The CDR3 contains 14 residues. The CDR3 bases are TGTGCCTGGAGTGTTAGAACAGGGAACTATGGCTACACCTTC. Residues: CAWSVRTGNYGYTF.

V gene TRBV7-6 combines with J gene TRBJ2-1; perhaps TRBD2 as D (6 bases). The V and J ends lost 1 base and 7 bases respectively, with 14 bases between them. The CDR3 sequence is 15 residues long. Germline V lookup: CDR1 SGHVS, CDR2 FNYEAQ. The CDR3 is CASSLGGSGGNEQFF. CDR3 DNA sequence: TGTGCCAGCAGCTTAGGGGGTAGCGGCGGGAATGAGCAGTTCTTC.

V gene TRBV6-5 combines with J gene TRBJ1-2; a possible D gene is TRBD1 (6 bases). CDR1 is MNHEY, CDR2 SVGAGI, per germline. Trimming took 8 bases from V and 5 from J, leaving 18 bases between them. This CDR3 is built from 14 residues. The CDR3 nucleotides are TGTGCCAGCTCCGGAGACAGGAGGCTGTATGGCTACACCTTC. Residues: CASSGDRRLYGYTF.

The chain joins TRBV9 to TRBJ2-2; D gene unclear. Germline V CDR1 and CDR2: SGDLS, YYNGEE. The CDR3 is 13 amino acids. Between the trimmed V and J ends, which lost 1 base and 5 bases, there was a span of 6 bases. CDR3 sequence (DNA): TGTGCCAGCAGCGTATATAGAACCGGGGAGCTGTTTTTT. This sequence encodes CASSVYRTGELFF.

The CDR3, as DNA: TGTGCCAGCAGCTTAGACGGGAGTTTTTACAATGAGCAGTTCTTC. It yields the protein CASSLDGSFYNEQFF. The chain uses TRBV7-9 and TRBJ2-1, with D perhaps matching TRBD2 (6 bases). Deletions cut 1 base from V and 4 bases from J, with 11 bases between. The CDR3 covers 15 residues. Per the germline V gene, CDR1 is SEHNR and CDR2 is FQNEAQ (reference sequence).

The chain recombines TRBV27 with TRBJ2-7, with TRBD1 as a possible D gene (5 bases). V dropped 5 bases and J dropped 5 bases, with 16 bases sitting between them. CDR1 MNHEY and CDR2 SMNVEV come from the germline V gene (reference sequence). The length of the CDR3 is 14 residues. In nucleotides, the CDR3 is TGTGCCAGCAGTCAACCGTACAGGCGTAACGAGCAGTACTTC. Its translation: CASSQPYRRNEQYF.

J is TRBJ1-1 and V is TRBV27; D unclear. Germline CDR1 MNHEY, CDR2 SMNVEV (reference sequence). Trimming pared 5 bases from V and 0 bases from J, leaving 16 bases between. The CDR3 consists of 16 residues. The CDR3 reads CASSPPPVDMNTEAFF. In DNA form, the CDR3 reads TGTGCCAGCAGTCCACCACCGGTTGACATGAACACTGAAGCTTTCTTT.

The V call is TRBV28, the J call TRBJ1-2; tentative D call: TRBD1 (6 bases). Germline V lookup: CDR1 MDHEN, CDR2 SYDVKM. Between the trimmed V and J ends, which lost 5 bases and 8 bases, there was a span of 27 bases. The CDR3 is 17 residues long. CDR3 DNA: TGTGCCAGCAGTCGACCGGGACAAGCTCTCTTCATGTTGGGCTACACCTTC. Amino acid sequence: CASSRPGQALFMLGYTF.

The chain employs TRBV6-4 and TRBJ2-1; 7 bases match TRBD2. The V gene's germline CDR1 is MRHNA and CDR2 SNTAGT. The junction had 6 bases not matched to a gene; V was cut back by 0 bases and J by 4 bases. The CDR3 sequence is 16 residues long. This CDR3 reads CASSDSGLAEYNEQFF. CDR3 in DNA: TGTGCCAGCAGTGACTCAGGGCTAGCGGAATACAATGAGCAGTTCTTC.